This TCR beta chain was observed in a study of T cells in Graves' hyperthyroidism and ophthalmopathy. General study findings and limits: Most thyroid clonotypes expanded above 0.001 appeared in blood too. Model-based prediction identified ophthalmopathy a median 6.5 months prior to its onset.

There are a few counts of this clonotype. Antigen specificity is unknown. Unmatched junction bases numbered 6, after V lost 8 bases and J lost 6 bases. This CDR3 region has 13 residues. The germline V gene has CDR1 LGHNA and CDR2 YSLEER. Newly diagnosed hyperthyroidism, duration under 2 months, in patients aged 18 to 65. Uncontrolled infection, other autoimmune disease, pregnancy or lactation led to exclusion. Amplification of TCR beta CDR3 regions used RNA as the template. Initially, a first-round RT-PCR of the TCR CDR3 employed the HTBI primer set. Via MiXCR, TCRdb re-called the multiplex PCR reads, giving one row per CDR3 protein. This table has hundreds of thousands of distinct CDR3 sequences, about a third appearing once.

The receptor's source is a woman aged 40 to 50 with Graves' hyperthyroidism. Sequencing was performed on blood. V gene TRBV4-3 combines with J gene TRBJ2-7, with 11 bases fitting TRBD1. The CDR3 reads CASGGTGGREQYF. The CDR3 region has the DNA TGCGCCAGCGGCGGGACAGGGGGACGCGAGCAGTACTTC.